A selection of T cell receptor beta chains follows, all from one sample in a study of post-analysis software for immune sequencing data. From the PCR reads, TCRdb called clonotypes with MiXCR, one entry per CDR3 protein. This table holds fewer than 700,000 distinct CDR3 sequences, around 47% found once. The sequenced sample consisted of blood. The receptor set was obtained from a girl aged 10-17 years with multiple sclerosis. The CDR3 runs from the conserved cysteine through the conserved F or W. A D gene is named only where the DNA matches it firmly. Size is stated for part of the rows, as once, few or many counts, or as a class when the clone is expanded.

CDR3 length: 15
clone size: few
D gene: .
J gene: TRBJ2-5
V gene: TRBV5-1
CDR3 DNA: TGCGCCAGCAGCCCGGGCGAAGCTGCCCAAGAGACCCAGTACTTC
CDR3 protein: CASSPGEAAQETQYF

CDR3 length: 15
clone size: once
D gene: TRBD1
J gene: TRBJ2-7
V gene: TRBV12-3/TRBV12-4
CDR3 DNA: TGTGCCAGCAGTGGTACCGGGACAGGGGGCGAAGAGCAGTACTTC
CDR3 protein: CASSGTGTGGEEQYF

CDR3 length: 15
clone size: .
D gene: TRBD2
J gene: TRBJ2-1
V gene: TRBV6-7
CDR3 DNA: TGTGCCAGCAGCCGCACTAGCGGGAGGGTTCATGAGCAGTTCTTC
CDR3 protein: CASSRTSGRVHEQFF

CDR3 length: 14
clone size: .
D gene: TRBD1
J gene: TRBJ1-1
V gene: TRBV20-1
CDR3 DNA: TGCAGTGCTCGCGGGACAGGGGACCGTCGAGCAGCTTTCTTT
CDR3 protein: CSARGTGDRRAAFF

CDR3 length: 14
clone size: few
D gene: .
J gene: TRBJ2-6
V gene: TRBV12-3/TRBV12-4
CDR3 DNA: TGTGCCAGCACCCCGATGGCTGGGGCCAACGTCCTGACTTTC
CDR3 protein: CASTPMAGANVLTF

CDR3 length: 13
clone size: .
D gene: TRBD2
J gene: TRBJ2-1
V gene: TRBV11-2
CDR3 DNA: TGTGCCAGCAGCTTACGGACTAGCGGAGAGCAGTTCTTC
CDR3 protein: CASSLRTSGEQFF

CDR3 length: 13
clone size: few
D gene: .
J gene: TRBJ2-3
V gene: TRBV27
CDR3 DNA: TGTGCCAGCAGTATGGGGCAGGGGGGTACGCAGTATTTT
CDR3 protein: CASSMGQGGTQYF

CDR3 length: 13
clone size: .
D gene: TRBD2
J gene: TRBJ2-5
V gene: TRBV10-3
CDR3 DNA: TGTGCCATCAGAACGCAGGGAGGGGAGACCCAGTACTTC
CDR3 protein: CAIRTQGGETQYF

CDR3 length: 14
clone size: .
D gene: .
J gene: TRBJ2-1
V gene: TRBV7-2
CDR3 DNA: TGTGCCAGCAGCTTAGGTGGAAACTACAATGAGCAGTTCTTC
CDR3 protein: CASSLGGNYNEQFF

CDR3 length: 14
clone size: .
D gene: .
J gene: TRBJ1-2
V gene: TRBV6-1
CDR3 DNA: TGTGCCACCTACCCGGGTGGGGGGGCTGCGGGCTACACCTTC
CDR3 protein: CATYPGGGAAGYTF

CDR3 length: 13
clone size: few
D gene: TRBD1
J gene: TRBJ1-2
V gene: TRBV5-1
CDR3 DNA: TGCGCCAGCAGCACGACAGGGTTCGATGGCTACACCTTC
CDR3 protein: CASSTTGFDGYTF

CDR3 length: 18
clone size: .
D gene: TRBD2
J gene: TRBJ2-1
V gene: TRBV12-3/TRBV12-4
CDR3 DNA: TGTGCCAGCAGTTTAAATTGGCTAGCGGGAGGATCCTACAATGAGCAGTTCTTC
CDR3 protein: CASSLNWLAGGSYNEQFF

CDR3 length: 14
clone size: medium-sized
D gene: .
J gene: TRBJ2-1
V gene: TRBV4-1
CDR3 DNA: TGCGCCAGCAGCCTACCGGGACCCTACAATGAGCAGTTCTTC
CDR3 protein: CASSLPGPYNEQFF

CDR3 length: 16
clone size: few
D gene: .
J gene: TRBJ2-6
V gene: TRBV2
CDR3 DNA: TGTGCCAGCAGTGATTTTTCCCGCTCTGGGGCCAACGTCCTGACTTTC
CDR3 protein: CASSDFSRSGANVLTF

CDR3 length: 12
clone size: few
D gene: .
J gene: TRBJ2-3
V gene: TRBV10-3
CDR3 DNA: TGTGCCATCAGGAATACTAGGGGTACGCAGTATTTT
CDR3 protein: CAIRNTRGTQYF

CDR3 length: 16
clone size: few
D gene: .
J gene: TRBJ2-6
V gene: TRBV6-5
CDR3 DNA: TGTGCCACCACATCCCTGCCCCGCTCTGGGGCCAACGTCCTGACTTTC
CDR3 protein: CATTSLPRSGANVLTF

CDR3 length: 13
clone size: once
D gene: TRBD2
J gene: TRBJ2-1
V gene: TRBV2
CDR3 DNA: TGTGCCAGCAGTGATCTCCAGCGGGGTGAGCAGTTCTTC
CDR3 protein: CASSDLQRGEQFF

CDR3 length: 16
clone size: .
D gene: TRBD2
J gene: TRBJ2-5
V gene: TRBV7-6
CDR3 DNA: TGTGCCAGCAGCTTGACTAGCGGGTGGGTTCAAGAGACCCAGTACTTC
CDR3 protein: CASSLTSGWVQETQYF

CDR3 length: 15
clone size: once
D gene: TRBD2
J gene: TRBJ2-7
V gene: TRBV19
CDR3 DNA: TGTGCCAGTAGTATTACGATGGGGGGGTCCTACGAGCAGTACTTC
CDR3 protein: CASSITMGGSYEQYF

CDR3 length: 10
clone size: once
D gene: .
J gene: TRBJ2-1
V gene: TRBV2
CDR3 DNA: TGTGCCAGCAGTGGTGCGGGGCAGTTCTTC
CDR3 protein: CASSGAGQFF

CDR3 length: 15
clone size: .
D gene: .
J gene: TRBJ2-3
V gene: TRBV4-1
CDR3 DNA: TGCGCCAGCAGCCAAGAAGGGACACTCACAGATGCGCAGTATTTT
CDR3 protein: CASSQEGTLTDAQYF

CDR3 length: 14
clone size: .
D gene: TRBD1
J gene: TRBJ1-2
V gene: TRBV7-9
CDR3 DNA: TGTGCCTCCTCTAACAGGGGGGTAGACTATGGCTACACCTTC
CDR3 protein: CASSNRGVDYGYTF

CDR3 length: 15
clone size: .
D gene: TRBD1
J gene: TRBJ2-1
V gene: TRBV9
CDR3 DNA: TGTGCCAGCAGCGTAACAGGGGGTTTGGACAATGAGCAGTTCTTC
CDR3 protein: CASSVTGGLDNEQFF

CDR3 length: 16
clone size: few
D gene: .
J gene: TRBJ2-3
V gene: TRBV7-2
CDR3 DNA: TGTGCCAGCAGCCCTCCGGGGGCCCCGGGCACAGATACGCAGTATTTT
CDR3 protein: CASSPPGAPGTDTQYF

CDR3 length: 12
clone size: .
D gene: .
J gene: TRBJ2-5
V gene: TRBV29-1
CDR3 DNA: TGCAGCGTCCGGAGAGGAGGAGAGACCCAGTACTTC
CDR3 protein: CSVRRGGETQYF

CDR3 length: 14
clone size: .
D gene: .
J gene: TRBJ2-1
V gene: TRBV20-1
CDR3 DNA: TGCAGTGCTAGATCCGGGCCGTCCTACAATGAGCAGTTCTTC
CDR3 protein: CSARSGPSYNEQFF

CDR3 length: 16
clone size: .
D gene: TRBD2
J gene: TRBJ2-1
V gene: TRBV20-1
CDR3 DNA: TGCAGTGCTAGGGGTACGACTAGCGGGAGTTTAGGTGAGCAGTTCTTC
CDR3 protein: CSARGTTSGSLGEQFF

CDR3 length: 16
clone size: .
D gene: .
J gene: TRBJ2-2
V gene: TRBV12-3/TRBV12-4
CDR3 DNA: TGTGCCAGCAGTTTAAAAGGAGTGGGTAACACCGGGGAGCTGTTTTTT
CDR3 protein: CASSLKGVGNTGELFF

CDR3 length: 15
clone size: .
D gene: TRBD1
J gene: TRBJ1-1
V gene: TRBV7-2
CDR3 DNA: TGTGCCAGCAGCTTAGGACAGGGAGGGAACACTGAAGCTTTCTTT
CDR3 protein: CASSLGQGGNTEAFF

CDR3 length: 13
clone size: .
D gene: .
J gene: TRBJ2-5
V gene: TRBV6-5
CDR3 DNA: TGTGCCAGCAAAAGGCAGTACCAAGAGACCCAGTACTTC
CDR3 protein: CASKRQYQETQYF

CDR3 length: 15
clone size: few
D gene: .
J gene: TRBJ1-2
V gene: TRBV4-1
CDR3 DNA: TGCGCCAGCAGCCAACCTCGAGAGCCCTCCTATGGCTACACCTTC
CDR3 protein: CASSQPREPSYGYTF

CDR3 length: 17
clone size: .
D gene: TRBD1
J gene: TRBJ1-4
V gene: TRBV15
CDR3 DNA: TGTGCCACCAGCAGAGGACAGGGGATCGTCGCTAATGAAAAACTGTTTTTT
CDR3 protein: CATSRGQGIVANEKLFF

CDR3 length: 12
clone size: .
D gene: .
J gene: TRBJ2-1
V gene: TRBV7-3
CDR3 DNA: TGTGCCAGCAGTTCCGAGGGGAGTGAGCAGTTCTTC
CDR3 protein: CASSSEGSEQFF

CDR3 length: 19
clone size: .
D gene: TRBD1
J gene: TRBJ2-4
V gene: TRBV7-9
CDR3 DNA: TGTGCCAGCAGCTTACGCCCCGGGACAGCTCGTCTAGCCAAAAACATTCAGTACTTC
CDR3 protein: CASSLRPGTARLAKNIQYF

CDR3 length: 13
clone size: .
D gene: .
J gene: TRBJ1-1
V gene: TRBV20-1
CDR3 DNA: TGCAGTGCTAGCAGGGAGAGGATCACTGAAGCTTTCTTT
CDR3 protein: CSASRERITEAFF

CDR3 length: 13
clone size: few
D gene: .
J gene: TRBJ1-1
V gene: TRBV20-1
CDR3 DNA: TGCAGTGCTAGAGATCAACAGAACACTGAAGCTTTCTTT
CDR3 protein: CSARDQQNTEAFF

CDR3 length: 14
clone size: .
D gene: TRBD1
J gene: TRBJ1-1
V gene: TRBV5-1
CDR3 DNA: TGCGCCAGCAGCGCGGACAGGTTGAGCACTGAAGCTTTCTTT
CDR3 protein: CASSADRLSTEAFF

CDR3 length: 15
clone size: once
D gene: .
J gene: TRBJ1-5
V gene: TRBV20-1
CDR3 DNA: TGCAGTGCTAGGTCGGGACAAACGATTTATCAGCCCCAGCATTTT
CDR3 protein: CSARSGQTIYQPQHF

CDR3 length: 14
clone size: .
D gene: TRBD2
J gene: TRBJ2-5
V gene: TRBV2
CDR3 DNA: TGTGCCAGCAGGGCACTAGCGGAGCAAGAGACCCAGTACTTC
CDR3 protein: CASRALAEQETQYF

CDR3 length: 17
clone size: few
D gene: TRBD2
J gene: TRBJ2-1
V gene: TRBV20-1
CDR3 DNA: TGCAGTGCCTCAAGTAGAGGTCGGACTAGCGGGAGTAATGAGCAGTTCTTC
CDR3 protein: CSASSRGRTSGSNEQFF

CDR3 length: 15
clone size: .
D gene: TRBD2
J gene: TRBJ2-1
V gene: TRBV20-1
CDR3 DNA: TGCAGTGCTAGACCTGATAGCGGGGGGGCCAATGAGCAGTTCTTC
CDR3 protein: CSARPDSGGANEQFF

CDR3 length: 13
clone size: .
D gene: TRBD2
J gene: TRBJ2-3
V gene: TRBV10-3
CDR3 DNA: TGTGCCGCTAGCGGGAGGAGGACAGATACGCAGTATTTT
CDR3 protein: CAASGRRTDTQYF

CDR3 length: 15
clone size: .
D gene: .
J gene: TRBJ2-6
V gene: TRBV19
CDR3 DNA: TGTGCCAGTAGTGTAGAGAGCTCTGGGGCCAACGTCCTGACTTTC
CDR3 protein: CASSVESSGANVLTF

CDR3 length: 15
clone size: few
D gene: TRBD1
J gene: TRBJ2-3
V gene: TRBV6-5
CDR3 DNA: TGTGCCAGCAGTTACTCCCGCGCAGGGGGCAATACGCAGTATTTT
CDR3 protein: CASSYSRAGGNTQYF

CDR3 length: 13
clone size: .
D gene: .
J gene: TRBJ2-3
V gene: TRBV27
CDR3 DNA: TGTGCCAGCAGTTTATCGCCCCCGAATACGCAGTATTTT
CDR3 protein: CASSLSPPNTQYF

CDR3 length: 15
clone size: .
D gene: .
J gene: TRBJ2-5
V gene: TRBV20-1
CDR3 DNA: TGCAGTGCCCTACCCCTTAGACACTTCCAAGAGACCCAGTACTTC
CDR3 protein: CSALPLRHFQETQYF

CDR3 length: 13
clone size: .
D gene: .
J gene: TRBJ1-2
V gene: TRBV9
CDR3 DNA: TGTGCCAGCAGCCGCAGCATATCCTATGGCTACACCTTC
CDR3 protein: CASSRSISYGYTF

CDR3 length: 19
clone size: few
D gene: .
J gene: TRBJ2-7
V gene: TRBV7-9
CDR3 DNA: TGTGCCAGCAGCTTAGAGGCTTTTTTTCAAGAACGGGGCCTTTATGAGCAGTACTTC
CDR3 protein: CASSLEAFFQERGLYEQYF

CDR3 length: 15
clone size: .
D gene: .
J gene: TRBJ1-1
V gene: TRBV10-3
CDR3 DNA: TGTGCCATCAGTGAGTCACGGGCGCGGAACACTGAAGCTTTCTTT
CDR3 protein: CAISESRARNTEAFF

CDR3 length: 12
clone size: .
D gene: .
J gene: TRBJ1-1
V gene: TRBV29-1
CDR3 DNA: TGCAGCGTTCATCGGGTGAACACTGAAGCTTTCTTT
CDR3 protein: CSVHRVNTEAFF